The sequence of this T cell receptor beta chain was determined in a study of PD-L1 blockade in urothelial cancer. Study-level background: Of some 28 patients, around 26 were males with bladder-origin urothelial cancer. Blood samples contained a median roughly 150,000 T cells.

For this clone: Antigen unknown.

Overall study results and limits: When pretreatment blood TCR clonality was below the median, it predicted better survival.

CDR1 and CDR2 (germline): MNHNS, SASEGT. J lost 3 bases, V lost 0 bases, and 6 bases had no gene match. The CDR3 contains 16 residues. Synthetic templates analogous to TCR were spiked into all PCRs individually. Profiled with immunoSEQ multiplex PCR; TCRdb holds only in-frame clones, not every one. Of approximately 100,000 clones in the sample, roughly 84% were seen once. The sequenced sample was PBMCs, obtained around atezolizumab (anti-PD-L1) treatment. The clonotype comes from a man aged 50 or older with urothelial cancer. The J gene is TRBJ1-1, the V gene TRBV6-1, with 8 bases aligning to TRBD1. This chain's CDR3 is CASSEAYRQGHTEAFF. DNA of the CDR3: TGTGCCAGCAGTGAAGCTTATCGACAGGGGCACACTGAAGCTTTCTTT.